This record concerns one T cell receptor (beta chain) sequence. Its antigen is not identified. Depth targeted 1 in 200,000 to 1 in 1 million T cells, averaging approximately 10x coverage per clonotype. The method was immunoSEQ multiplex PCR; TCRdb's version includes in-frame clones alone and lacks a portion of them. The sample holds approximately 45,000 clones, less than 70% seen once. These data originate in a study of cytotoxic CD8 clonotypes in ibrutinib-treated CLL. Study results and caveats: A difference in sampling times existed between sustained-remission and progressing patients.

V was clipped by 2 bases and J by 5 bases; unmatched bases: 5. The CDR3 is 14 residues long. CDR1 and CDR2 (germline): SGHRS, YFSETQ. The chain couples TRBV5-1 to TRBJ1-2; 8 bases are a match to TRBD1. The sequence was obtained from a human donor with chronic lymphocytic leukemia. Material: PBMCs, obtained after 12 months of ibrutinib treatment. In DNA, the CDR3 is TGCGCCAGCAGCTTTGGACAGGGCTGGTATGGCTACACCTTC. Translation: CASSFGQGWYGYTF.